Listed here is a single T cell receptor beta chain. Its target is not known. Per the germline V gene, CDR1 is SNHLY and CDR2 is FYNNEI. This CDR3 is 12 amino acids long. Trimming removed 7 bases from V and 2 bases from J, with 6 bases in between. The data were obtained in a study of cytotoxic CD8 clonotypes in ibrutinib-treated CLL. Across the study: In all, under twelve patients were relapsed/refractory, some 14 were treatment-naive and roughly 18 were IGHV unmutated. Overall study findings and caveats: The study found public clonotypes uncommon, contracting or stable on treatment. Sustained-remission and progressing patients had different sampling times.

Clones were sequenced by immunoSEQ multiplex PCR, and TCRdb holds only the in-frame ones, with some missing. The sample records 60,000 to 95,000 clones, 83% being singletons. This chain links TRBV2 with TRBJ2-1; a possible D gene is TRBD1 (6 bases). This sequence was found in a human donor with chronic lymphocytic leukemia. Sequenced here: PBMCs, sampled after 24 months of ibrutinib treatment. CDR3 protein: CASNRAYNEQFF. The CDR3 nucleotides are TGTGCCAGCAACAGGGCCTACAATGAGCAGTTCTTC.